This T cell receptor beta chain was recovered during a study of T cell repertoires in cytomegalovirus infection. With respect to this clonotype: No antigen is known for it.

MiXCR was run by TCRdb on the reads, yielding one entry per CDR3 protein. Of about 920,000 distinct CDR3 sequences in the sample, around 32% were seen once. CDR3 size: 15 residues. Germline CDR1 LNHDA, CDR2 SQIVND (reference sequence). Trimming removed 0 bases from V and 6 bases from J; junction bases left unmatched: 4. The clonotype comes from a human donor in good health (CMV status not recorded). Some clones in this sample may be carry-over from other donors' samples. Sample: cultured CD8+ T cells from PBMCs, taken from culture after CMV antigen stimulation. The chain recombines TRBV19 with TRBJ2-1; 8 bases line up with TRBD2. CDR3 protein: CASSIDVAGGNEQFF. The CDR3 coding sequence is TGTGCCAGTAGTATAGATGTGGCGGGGGGCAATGAGCAGTTCTTC.